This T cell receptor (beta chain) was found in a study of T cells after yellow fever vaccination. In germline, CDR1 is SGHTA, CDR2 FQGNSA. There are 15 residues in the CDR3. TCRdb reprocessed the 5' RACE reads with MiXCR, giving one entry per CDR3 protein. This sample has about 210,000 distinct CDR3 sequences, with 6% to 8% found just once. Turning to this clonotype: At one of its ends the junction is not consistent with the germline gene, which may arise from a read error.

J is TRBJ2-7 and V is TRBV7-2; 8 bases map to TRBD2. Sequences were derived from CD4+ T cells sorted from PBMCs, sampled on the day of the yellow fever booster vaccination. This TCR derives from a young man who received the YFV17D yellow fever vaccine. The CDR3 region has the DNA TGTGCCAGCAGCTTAGGGGCGACGAGAACGGGAGGGCCGGTTTTC. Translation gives CASSLGATRTGGPVF.